This T cell receptor beta chain emerged from a study of cytomegalovirus exposure and HLA in healthy donors. Assay used: immunoSEQ multiplex PCR; TCRdb lists only in-frame clones, some missing. Among about 190,000 clones listed, about four fifths were seen once. A word on this clone: Its cognate antigen is unknown.

Study results and caveats: While the bulk of TCR sequences proved rare, some public TCRs turned up in many donors. The investigators catalogued 150 to 200 TCR beta chains as cytomegalovirus-associated.

The length of the CDR3 is 15 residues. CDR1 and CDR2 from the germline V gene are SGDLS and YYNGEE. V shed 0 bases, J shed 4 bases, and the junction held 4 bases outside the gene matches. The source material was PBMCs. The clonotype was recovered from a young woman in good health and CMV-seropositive. The J gene is TRBJ2-1, the V gene TRBV9, with TRBD2 identical over 7 bases. This CDR3 is CASSVGTRGYNEQFF. The CDR3 nucleotides read TGTGCCAGCAGCGTAGGGACTAGAGGGTACAATGAGCAGTTCTTC.